The rows below give T cell receptor beta chains drawn from one sample of a study of cytomegalovirus exposure and HLA in healthy donors. Some clones are missing from TCRdb's copy, which holds only in-frame ones; the method was immunoSEQ multiplex PCR. The sample includes more than 100,000 clones. Sequencing was done on a sample of PBMCs. These receptor sequences come from a man between 18 and 29 years old in good health and CMV-seronegative. The CDR3 runs from the conserved cysteine through the conserved F or W. Each record gives: CDR3 protein, CDR3 DNA, D gene, V gene, J gene. D genes are given only for firm matches.

CDR3 protein: CASSLVTGAPNEKLFF
CDR3 DNA: TGCGCCAGCAGCTTGGTTACTGGGGCTCCTAATGAAAAACTGTTTTTT
D gene: NA
V gene: TRBV5-1
J gene: TRBJ1-4

CDR3 protein: CASSRELGYNEQFF
CDR3 DNA: TGTGCCAGTTCCCGGGAGCTGGGTTACAATGAGCAGTTCTTC
D gene: NA
V gene: TRBV7-2
J gene: TRBJ2-1

CDR3 protein: CASSYNRAVEQYF
CDR3 DNA: TGTGCCAGCTCCTACAACAGGGCGGTCGAGCAGTACTTC
D gene: NA
V gene: TRBV13
J gene: TRBJ2-7

CDR3 protein: CASSLSVQGSEAFF
CDR3 DNA: TGTGCCAGCAGTTTGTCCGTACAGGGGTCTGAAGCTTTCTTT
D gene: TRBD1
V gene: TRBV28
J gene: TRBJ1-1

CDR3 protein: CASRRGQGSYEQYF
CDR3 DNA: TGTGCCAGCAGGAGGGGACAGGGGTCCTACGAGCAGTACTTC
D gene: TRBD1
V gene: TRBV2
J gene: TRBJ2-7

CDR3 protein: CASSSTGTYEQYF
CDR3 DNA: TGTGCCAGCAGCTCGACAGGAACCTACGAGCAGTACTTC
D gene: NA
V gene: TRBV5-6
J gene: TRBJ2-7

CDR3 protein: CASSTLARQETQYF
CDR3 DNA: TGTGCCAGCAGTACACTAGCGCGACAAGAGACCCAGTACTTC
D gene: TRBD2
V gene: TRBV27
J gene: TRBJ2-5

CDR3 protein: CASAQGYGTGELFF
CDR3 DNA: TGTGCCAGCGCCCAGGGTTACGGCACCGGGGAGCTGTTTTTT
D gene: NA
V gene: TRBV7-9
J gene: TRBJ2-2

CDR3 protein: CASSSFGDTQYF
CDR3 DNA: TGTGCCAGCAGCTCATTCGGAGATACGCAGTATTTT
D gene: NA
V gene: TRBV9
J gene: TRBJ2-3

CDR3 protein: CASSANNHRGNTGYTF
CDR3 DNA: TGTGCCAGCAGCGCAAACAATCACAGGGGAAATACTGGCTACACCTTC
D gene: TRBD1
V gene: TRBV9
J gene: TRBJ1-2

CDR3 protein: CASSPLPGELFF
CDR3 DNA: TGTGCCAGCTCACCCCTCCCCGGGGAGCTGTTTTTT
D gene: NA
V gene: TRBV18
J gene: TRBJ2-2

CDR3 protein: CAIRHAGLRDTGELFF
CDR3 DNA: TGTGCCATCAGACACGCGGGCCTTAGGGACACCGGGGAGCTGTTTTTT
D gene: NA
V gene: TRBV7-9
J gene: TRBJ2-2

CDR3 protein: CASFQNNSPLHF
CDR3 DNA: TGTGCCAGCTTCCAGAATAATTCACCCCTCCACTTT
D gene: NA
V gene: TRBV6-6
J gene: TRBJ1-6

CDR3 protein: CATLNLANEQFF
CDR3 DNA: TGTGCGACCTTGAATCTAGCTAATGAGCAGTTCTTC
D gene: NA
V gene: TRBV19
J gene: TRBJ2-1

CDR3 protein: CAWTNGAGGYYGYTF
CDR3 DNA: TGTGCCTGGACTAACGGGGCAGGGGGATACTATGGCTACACCTTC
D gene: TRBD1
V gene: TRBV30
J gene: TRBJ1-2

CDR3 protein: CASSRGQGFETF
CDR3 DNA: TGTGCCAGCAGCCGGGGACAGGGATTCGAGACCTTC
D gene: TRBD1
V gene: TRBV13
J gene: TRBJ1-2

CDR3 protein: CASSRPTGTGAFNEQFF
CDR3 DNA: TGTGCCAGCAGCCGCCCCACCGGGACAGGGGCTTTCAATGAGCAGTTCTTC
D gene: TRBD1
V gene: TRBV13
J gene: TRBJ2-1